The T cell receptor (beta chain) described here comes from a study of Tregs in tolerant kidney transplant recipients. Study-wide results and caveats: Donor-specific Treg expansion exceeded global Treg expansion in tolerant patients, suggesting antigen drive. Tregs expanded with activated donor B cells seemed most donor-specific. Some patients' samples used different primers over time, so nucleotide sequences weren't comparable.

The protocol was immunoSEQ multiplex PCR, while the TCRdb copy is restricted to in-frame clones and leaves out a portion. There are under 90,000 clones in the sample; roughly nine tenths occur only once, and about 1.4% lies in the top ten. This clone was detected only once. The antigen remains undetermined. Recipients received nonmyeloablative bone marrow transplants from related graft donors, with transient mixed chimerism. The germline CDR1 and CDR2 sequences are SGHTA and FQGTGA. The CDR3 has 14 residues. Trimming removed 1 base from V and 4 bases from J, with 10 bases in between. The V and J genes are TRBV7-3 and TRBJ1-2, with a possible D match to TRBD1 (5 bases). The sequence was collected from a human patient who received a combined kidney and bone marrow transplant. A share of the T cells may be of graft donor origin. Sample: CD4+ T cells from blood (PBMCs), taken 24 months after the transplant. CDR3 in DNA: TGTGCCAGCAGCTTAAATCCAGGGCCCTATGGCTACACCTTC. This translates into CASSLNPGPYGYTF. The full variable domain, in which reference TRBV7-3 and TRBJ1-2 provide the parts outside the CDR3, is GAGVSQTPSNKVTEKGKYVELRCDPISGHTALYWYRQSLGQGPEFLIYFQGTGAADDSGLPNDRFFAVRPEGSVSTLKIQRTERGDSAVYLCASSLNPGPYGYTFGSGTRLTVV.